This T cell receptor beta chain was captured by sequencing in a study of PD-L1 blockade in urothelial cancer. Study results and caveats: Durable benefit was linked to greater 3-week expansion of tumor-associated blood clones.

A word on this clone: The antigen remains undetermined.

The CDR3 is 16 residues long. The germline V and J ends were trimmed by 2 bases and 3 bases, with 17 bases remaining between them. Stated time point: pretreatment peripheral blood. This table comes from immunoSEQ multiplex PCR, and its TCRdb copy is limited to in-frame clones, with some not included. The data hold roughly 52,000 clones, with 70% to 80% observed a single time. Source: PBMCs, taken around atezolizumab (anti-PD-L1) treatment. The TCR comes from a man in his 70s with urothelial cancer. The V gene is TRBV5-7, the J gene TRBJ1-1; possibly TRBD1 for D (5 bases). TRBV5-7 is known as an ORF, though its function is uncertain. The CDR3 bases are TGTGCCAGCAGCTTCTGCGGGGCCGGGGGGGACACTGAAGCTTTCTTT. This sequence encodes CASSFCGAGGDTEAFF.